This record concerns one TCR beta chain sequence. The data were obtained in a study of technical replicates of blood from several donors. Some clones are missing from TCRdb's copy, which holds only in-frame ones; the method was immunoSEQ multiplex PCR. There are about 13,000 clones in the sample; approximately 86% occur only once, and over 10% lies in the top ten. Between the trimmed V and J ends, which lost 2 bases and 2 bases, there was a span of 10 bases. CDR3 length equals 15 residues. Germline V gene lookup returns CDR1 SNHLY and CDR2 FYNNEI. The TCR comes from a human donor in good health. The V gene is TRBV2, the J gene TRBJ2-1, with D possibly matching TRBD1 (5 bases). Input material: PBMCs. CDR3 in amino acids: CASSERGSPYNEQFF. CDR3 DNA sequence: TGTGCCAGCAGTGAAAGGGGCAGCCCCTACAATGAGCAGTTCTTC.